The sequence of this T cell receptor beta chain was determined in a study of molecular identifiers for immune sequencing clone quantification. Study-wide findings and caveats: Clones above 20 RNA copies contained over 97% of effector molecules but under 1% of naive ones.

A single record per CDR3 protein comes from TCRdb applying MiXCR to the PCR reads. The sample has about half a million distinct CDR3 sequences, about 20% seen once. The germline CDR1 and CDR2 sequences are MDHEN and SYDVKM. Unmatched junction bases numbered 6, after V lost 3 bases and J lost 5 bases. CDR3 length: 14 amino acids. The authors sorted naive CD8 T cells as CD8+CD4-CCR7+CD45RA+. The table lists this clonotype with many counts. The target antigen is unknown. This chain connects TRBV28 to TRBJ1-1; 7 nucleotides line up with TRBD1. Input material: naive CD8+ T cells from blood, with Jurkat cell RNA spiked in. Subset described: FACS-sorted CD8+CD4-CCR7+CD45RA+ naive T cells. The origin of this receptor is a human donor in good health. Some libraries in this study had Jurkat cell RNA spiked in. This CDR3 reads CASSLVQGKTEAFF. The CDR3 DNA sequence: TGTGCCAGCAGTTTGGTACAGGGGAAGACTGAAGCTTTCTTT.